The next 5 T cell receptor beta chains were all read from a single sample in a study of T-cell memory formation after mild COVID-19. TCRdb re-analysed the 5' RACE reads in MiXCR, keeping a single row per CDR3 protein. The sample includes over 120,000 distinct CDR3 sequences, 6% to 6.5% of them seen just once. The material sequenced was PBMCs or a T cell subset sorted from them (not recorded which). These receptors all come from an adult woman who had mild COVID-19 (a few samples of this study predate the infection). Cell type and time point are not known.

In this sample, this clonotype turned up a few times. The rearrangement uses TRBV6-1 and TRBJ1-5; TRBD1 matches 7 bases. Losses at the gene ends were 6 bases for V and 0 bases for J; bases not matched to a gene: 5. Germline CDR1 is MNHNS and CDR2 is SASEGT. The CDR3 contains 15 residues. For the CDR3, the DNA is TGTGCCAGCAGGCAGGGACAGCATAGCAATCAGCCCCAGCATTTT. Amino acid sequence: CASRQGQHSNQPQHF.

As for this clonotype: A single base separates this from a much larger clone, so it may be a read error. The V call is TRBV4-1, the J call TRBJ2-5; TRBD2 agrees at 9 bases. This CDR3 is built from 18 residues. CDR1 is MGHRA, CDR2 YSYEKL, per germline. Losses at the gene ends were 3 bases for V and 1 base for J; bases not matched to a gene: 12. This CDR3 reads CASSHGTVERGVQETQYF. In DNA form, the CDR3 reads TGCGCCAGCAGCCATGGCACCGTCGAGCGGGGGGTCCAAGAGACCCAGTACTTC.

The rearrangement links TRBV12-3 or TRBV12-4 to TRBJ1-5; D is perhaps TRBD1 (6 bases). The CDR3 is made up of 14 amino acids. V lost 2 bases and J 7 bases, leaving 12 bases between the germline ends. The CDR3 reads CASSLSGAPQPQHF. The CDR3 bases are TGTGCCAGCAGTTTATCAGGGGCCCCCCAGCCCCAGCATTTT.

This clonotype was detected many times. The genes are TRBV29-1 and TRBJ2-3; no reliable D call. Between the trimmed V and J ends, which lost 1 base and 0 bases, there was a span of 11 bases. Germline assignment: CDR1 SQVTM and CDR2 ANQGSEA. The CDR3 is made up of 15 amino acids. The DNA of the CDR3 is TGCAGCGTTGAAGTACGGTGGGAAAGCACAGATACGCAGTATTTT. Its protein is CSVEVRWESTDTQYF.

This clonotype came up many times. The CDR3 sequence: CASSDRQGLSYEQYF. In nucleotides, the CDR3 is TGTGCCAGCAGCGATAGACAGGGATTATCCTACGAGCAGTACTTC. The chain uses TRBV7-9 and TRBJ2-7, with TRBD1 identical over 7 bases. From germline, CDR1 is SEHNR and CDR2 FQNEAQ (reference sequence). This CDR3 is built from 15 residues. The junction had 8 bases not matched to a gene; V was cut back by 5 bases and J by 1 base.